The next 20 T cell receptor beta chains were all read from a single sample in a study of CD4 T cells in relation to SARS-CoV-2 and coronaviruses. Profiling relied on immunoSEQ multiplex PCR, and the TCRdb table lists in-frame clones only, not all of them. The table shows approximately 59,000 clones, with more than 75% occurring only once. The unexposed donors gave CD4+ T cells in 2011-2018, prior to COVID-19. Specimen: memory CD4+ T cells from PBMCs. These receptors originate from a human donor in good health.

The chain employs TRBV5-1 and TRBJ1-3; D not resolved. CDR1 is SGHRS, CDR2 YFSETQ, per germline. The germline V and J ends were trimmed by 0 bases and 0 bases, with 7 bases remaining between them. The CDR3 is 15 amino acids. DNA for the CDR3: TGCGCCAGCAGCTTGGGTCCAAACTCTGGAAACACCATATATTTT. Translation: CASSLGPNSGNTIYF.

This clone came up once. The CDR3 loop reads CASSKGTRGASGSLYEQYF. CDR3 bases: TGCGCCAGCAGCAAAGGGACTAGGGGTGCTAGCGGGAGTCTTTACGAGCAGTACTTC. The chain recombines TRBV5-1 with TRBJ2-7; 10 bases align to TRBD2. Germline CDR1 is SGHRS and CDR2 is YFSETQ. Trimming at V came to 4 bases and at J to 4 bases, leaving 20 bases not matched to a gene. The CDR3 runs 19 residues.

The V and J genes are TRBV5-8 and TRBJ2-3; 7 nucleotides align to TRBD1. Trimming at V came to 0 bases and at J to 1 base, leaving 2 bases not matched to a gene. Per the germline V gene, CDR1 is SGHTS and CDR2 is YDEGEE. The CDR3 contains 15 residues. This CDR3 is CASSLGDRRTDTQYF. The CDR3 DNA sequence: TGTGCCAGCAGCTTGGGGGACAGACGCACAGATACGCAGTATTTT.

Points on this clone: Distinct nucleotide sequences in the sample also encode this CDR3. V is TRBV19 and J is TRBJ1-1, with TRBD1 identical over 9 bases. The V gene's germline CDR1 is LNHDA and CDR2 SQIVND (reference sequence). The V and J ends lost 6 bases and 1 base, in that order; junction bases with no gene match: 3. The CDR3 has 14 residues. The DNA of the CDR3 is TGTGCCAGTAGCCCGGGACAGGGGAACACTGAAGCTTTCTTT. This sequence encodes CASSPGQGNTEAFF. The full variable domain, in which reference TRBV19 and TRBJ1-1 provide the parts outside the CDR3, is DGGITQSPKYLFRKEGQNVTLSCEQNLNHDAMYWYRQDPGQGLRLIYYSQIVNDFQKGDIAEGYSVSREKKESFPLTVTSAQKNPTAFYLCASSPGQGNTEAFFGQGTRLTVV.

The chain is built from TRBV7-2 and TRBJ1-3, with 10 bases identical to TRBD1. This CDR3 comprises 14 residues. The V segment lost 5 bases and the J segment 4 bases; nucleotides outside the gene matches: 2. Germline values: CDR1 SGHTA, CDR2 FQGNSA. CDR3 nucleotide sequence: TGTGCCAGCAGCCGGGACAGGGGAGGAAACACCATATATTTT. Translation: CASSRDRGGNTIYF.

In DNA form, the CDR3 reads TGTGCCAGCAGTTACTCCGCTGGGCAGCCAGATTCACCCCTCCACTTT. It translates to CASSYSAGQPDSPLHF. The chain links TRBV5-4 to TRBJ1-6; D is unclear. V was cut by 5 bases and J by 8 bases, with 20 bases left in between. The germline CDR1 and CDR2 sequences are SGHNT and YYREEE (reference sequence). This CDR3 is 16 amino acids long. The whole variable domain, remainder taken from reference TRBV5-4 and TRBJ1-6, is ETGVTQSPTHLIKTRGQQVTLRCSSQSGHNTVSWYQQALGQGPQFIFQYYREEENGRGNFPPRFSGLQFPNYSSELNVNALELDDSALYLCASSYSAGQPDSPLHFGNGTRLTVT.

Points on this clone: The same CDR3 also results from other DNA sequences found in this sample. The genes are TRBV9 and TRBJ2-2; the D gene is possibly TRBD1 (5 bases). From germline, CDR1 is SGDLS and CDR2 YYNGEE. V dropped 1 base and J dropped 1 base, with 5 bases sitting between them. There are 14 residues in the CDR3. The CDR3 nucleotides read TGTGCCAGCAGCGTAACAGGGAACACCGGGGAGCTGTTTTTT. This gives the protein CASSVTGNTGELFF.

The chain has TRBV9 and TRBJ2-5; either TRBD1 or TRBD2 may supply D (5 bases each). CDR1 is SGDLS, CDR2 YYNGEE, per germline. V lost 4 bases to trimming and J lost 5 bases, with 18 bases between them. The CDR3 has 15 residues. The CDR3, as DNA: TGTGCCAGCAGCCGTGGTGGGGGTTGGGGTGAGACCCAGTACTTC. It specifies CASSRGGGWGETQYF.

The chain couples TRBV5-1 to TRBJ1-1; 7 bases fit TRBD1. After removal of 2 bases from V and 1 base from J, the junction contained 2 bases not matched to a gene. The CDR3 covers 14 residues. Germline lookup yields CDR1 SGHRS and CDR2 YFSETQ. The CDR3 here is CASSLDRANTEAFF. CDR3 DNA sequence: TGCGCCAGCAGCTTAGACAGGGCGAACACTGAAGCTTTCTTT.

The V call is TRBV4-3, the J call TRBJ2-3; 9 positions match TRBD2. The CDR3 totals 18 residues. Germline assignment: CDR1 LGHNA and CDR2 YSLEER. V dropped 1 base and J dropped 0; count of bases not matched to a gene: 8. DNA of the CDR3: TGCGCCAGCAGCCAAGGAGCGGGGGGAAGCTCTAGCACAGATACGCAGTATTTT. As protein: CASSQGAGGSSSTDTQYF.

The chain has TRBV11-2 and TRBJ2-1; the match to TRBD2 covers 7 bases. V lost 7 bases, J lost 4 bases, and 7 bases stayed unmatched. CDR1 and CDR2 from the germline V gene are SGHAT and FQNNGV. The length of the CDR3 is 14 residues. CDR3 loop: CASTPLAMYNEQFF. In DNA form, the CDR3 reads TGTGCCAGCACCCCACTAGCGATGTACAATGAGCAGTTCTTC.

This rearrangement joins TRBV28 to TRBJ1-1; TRBD1 agrees at 11 bases. J lost 5 bases, V lost 10 bases, and 12 bases had no gene match. The CDR3 spans 15 residues. Germline CDR1 reads MDHEN; CDR2 reads SYDVKM. CDR3 region: CAIVPGTGGVTEAFF. For the CDR3, the DNA is TGTGCCATTGTCCCTGGGACAGGGGGGGTGACTGAAGCTTTCTTT.

The genes are TRBV5-4 and TRBJ1-5, with D unclear. CDR1 and CDR2 from the germline V gene are SGHNT and YYREEE (reference sequence). The V and J ends lost 2 bases and 1 base respectively, with 4 bases between them. The CDR3 consists of 13 residues. The CDR3 loop reads CASSFDSNQPQHF. CDR3 nucleotide sequence: TGTGCCAGCAGCTTCGACAGCAATCAGCCCCAGCATTTT.

This chain joins TRBV5-4 and TRBJ2-5; a weak D match, TRBD1 (6 bases). With 4 bases removed from V and 2 bases from J, the gap between germline ends came to 12 bases. The germline V gene has CDR1 SGHNT and CDR2 YYREEE (reference sequence). The CDR3 totals 14 residues. CDR3 amino acids: CASSQRTGQETQYF. CDR3 coding DNA: TGTGCCAGCAGCCAGAGAACAGGGCAAGAGACCCAGTACTTC.

J is TRBJ2-5 and V is TRBV9; D is uncertain. Germline CDR1 reads SGDLS; CDR2 reads YYNGEE. The CDR3 spans 15 residues. V dropped 0 bases and J dropped 1 base, with 10 bases sitting between them. Written as DNA, the CDR3 is TGTGCCAGCAGCGTAGTTGGGCAGAGCCAAGAGACCCAGTACTTC. The encoded protein is CASSVVGQSQETQYF.

This chain joins TRBV11-2 and TRBJ1-3; tentatively, D is TRBD1 (6 bases). In germline, CDR1 is SGHAT, CDR2 FQNNGV. The CDR3 runs 15 residues. Trimming cost V 5 bases and J 0 bases, with 11 bases left between them. CDR3 nucleotide sequence: TGTGCCAGCAGCGAACAGGGACACTCTGGAAACACCATATATTTT. Protein: CASSEQGHSGNTIYF. Variable domain in full (rest from reference TRBV11-2 and TRBJ1-3): EAGVAQSPRYKIIEKRQSVAFWCNPISGHATLYWYQQILGQGPKLLIQFQNNGVVDDSQLPKDRFSAERLKGVDSTLKIQPAKLEDSAVYLCASSEQGHSGNTIYFGEGSWLTVV.

This clone was counted between two and nine times. J is TRBJ1-6 and V is TRBV2, with no clear D. The V gene lost 8 bases and the J gene lost 3 bases, with 20 bases spanning the gap. CDR3 length equals 17 residues. The germline V gene encodes CDR1 SNHLY and CDR2 FYNNEI. The CDR3 region is CASQLRAEGYYNSPLHF. CDR3 nucleotides: TGTGCCAGCCAACTACGGGCAGAAGGATACTATAATTCACCCCTCCACTTT. The full variable domain, in which reference TRBV2 and TRBJ1-6 provide the parts outside the CDR3, is EPEVTQTPSHQVTQMGQEVILRCVPISNHLYFYWYRQILGQKVEFLVSFYNNEISEKSEIFDDQFSVERPDGSNFTLKIRSTKLEDSAMYFCASQLRAEGYYNSPLHFGNGTRLTVT.

This chain links TRBV19 with TRBJ1-5; D not resolved. Trimming stripped 5 bases from V and 7 bases from J, with 15 bases between. Germline V lookup: CDR1 LNHDA, CDR2 SQIVND (reference sequence). The length of the CDR3 is 14 residues. The CDR3 region is CASSSAREDQPQHF. In nucleotides, the CDR3 is TGTGCCAGTAGTTCCGCCCGGGAGGACCAGCCCCAGCATTTT.

There are a few counts of this clone. This chain links TRBV19 with TRBJ1-2; weak D call: TRBD1 (5 bases). The CDR3 loop spans 13 amino acids. Germline CDR1 is LNHDA and CDR2 is SQIVND (reference sequence). Trimming removed 5 bases at V and 7 bases at J, with 14 bases between. The CDR3 is CASSRGWAGGYTF. Written as DNA, the CDR3 is TGTGCCAGTAGTCGGGGGTGGGCTGGTGGCTACACCTTC.

The V call is TRBV10-1, the J call TRBJ2-1; 13 nucleotides line up with TRBD2. The V gene's germline CDR1 is WNHNN and CDR2 SYGVQD (reference sequence). This CDR3 comprises 16 residues. The V and J ends lost 5 bases and 12 bases, in that order; junction bases with no gene match: 13. This CDR3 is CASSPPGLAGSSRQFF. The CDR3 nucleotides are TGCGCCAGCAGTCCCCCGGGACTAGCGGGGTCTAGTCGGCAGTTCTTC.